Included here is one TCR beta chain sequence, with context. This CDR3 comprises 13 residues. The V gene's germline CDR1 is SGHRS and CDR2 YFSETQ. V lost 7 bases to trimming and J lost 1 base; unmatched junction nucleotides: 2. This entry comes from a study of blood T cell repertoires in COVID-19. Sequencing used immunoSEQ multiplex PCR; TCRdb keeps in-frame clones, though not all of them. Altogether 250,000 to 300,000 clones are present, roughly nine tenths being singletons, with the ten largest covering about 12%. Seattle's cohort entered during active infection and was followed longitudinally. The chain employs TRBV5-1 and TRBJ2-5; 9 bases line up with TRBD1. The material sequenced was peripheral blood. This receptor was obtained from a woman in her twenties or thirties with COVID-19, enrolled during active disease. This CDR3 reads CASGTGSQETQYF. In DNA, the CDR3 is TGCGCCAGCGGGACAGGGAGCCAAGAGACCCAGTACTTC.